Described below is a single T cell receptor (beta chain) sequence and its context. Its antigen is unidentified. The germline V gene encodes CDR1 SGHNT and CDR2 YYREEE (reference sequence). J gave up 6 bases and V 2 bases, and 12 bases lay outside the gene matches. The CDR3 consists of 16 residues. Those who donated were healthy bone marrow donors. This entry belongs to a study of cytomegalovirus exposure and HLA in healthy donors. The PCR employed 60 Vbeta primers together with 13 Jbeta primers. Libraries were prepared by immunoSEQ multiplex PCR; TCRdb keeps only in-frame clonotypes and omits some of them. The table has around 170,000 clones, around four fifths seen once. Study conclusions and caveats: HLA allele associations emerged for roughly 17,000 TCR beta sequences in a later analysis, at 0.05 false discovery rate. Relative to equally common others, HLA-associated TCR beta chains showed greater clonal expansion in a later analysis.

The V call is TRBV5-4, the J call TRBJ2-7; 9 bases match TRBD2. Sample: PBMCs. The receptor was derived from a male donor in good health and CMV-seronegative. CDR3 nucleotides: TGTGCCAGCAGCTTTTCCGAAGGCGGGAGGGCCGCCGAGCAGTACTTC. Translation gives CASSFSEGGRAAEQYF.